A single sample is the source of the 13 T cell receptor beta chains below, sequenced in a study of blood T cells in healthy people across ages. A second about 6 to 12 cycle PCR used barcoded and J-beta primers. TCRdb reprocessed the 5' RACE reads via MiXCR and lists one record per CDR3 protein. Of around 900,000 distinct CDR3 sequences listed, around 54% are singletons. Specimen: blood. The source is a woman aged 60 to 75 in good health.

This chain links TRBV12-3 or TRBV12-4 with TRBJ2-5, with D perhaps TRBD1 (5 bases). With 0 bases removed from V and 4 bases from J, the gap between germline ends came to 9 bases. CDR3 length: 14 amino acids. CDR3 DNA sequence: TGTGCCAGCAGTTTAGCGCCAGGGCTAGAGACCCAGTACTTC. Its translation: CASSLAPGLETQYF.

The CDR3 loop is CASSLFGTSSYEQYF. CDR3 DNA sequence: TGTGCCAGCAGTTTATTCGGGACAAGCTCCTACGAGCAGTACTTC. The chain joins TRBV27 to TRBJ2-7, with a weak D call TRBD1 (6 bases). Trimming cost V 1 base and J 0 bases, with 10 bases left between them. Germline CDR1 MNHEY, CDR2 SMNVEV (reference sequence). The CDR3 contains 15 residues.

This clonotype appeared a few times. This chain uses TRBV28 with TRBJ2-7, with D maybe TRBD2 (6 bases). The CDR3 consists of 14 residues. Trimming took 2 bases from V and 5 from J, leaving 13 bases between them. Germline CDR1 and CDR2: MDHEN and SYDVKM. In DNA, the CDR3 is TGTGCCAGCAGTTTACCCCCGGGACTTGACGAGCAGTACTTC. Its translation is CASSLPPGLDEQYF.

The chain has TRBV29-1 and TRBJ2-3; TRBD2 matches 11 bases. Germline V gene data show CDR1 as SQVTM and CDR2 as ANQGSEA. V lost 7 bases, J lost 5 bases, and 5 bases stayed unmatched. The CDR3 spans 13 residues. The CDR3: CSETSGTKDTQYF. CDR3 in DNA: TGCAGCGAGACTAGCGGGACGAAAGATACGCAGTATTTT.

In this sample, this clonotype turned up a few times. J is TRBJ2-5 and V is TRBV11-1, with TRBD2 matching over 9 bases. With the DNA end fitting TRBJ2-7 better, the J assignment may be wrong. The CDR3 contains 15 residues. Germline values: CDR1 SGHAT, CDR2 FQDESV (reference sequence). In DNA form, the CDR3 reads TGTGCCAGCAGTCCTGTGGTAGCGGGAGTTTCCGAGCAGTACTTC. Protein sequence: CASSPVVAGVSEQYF.

The CDR3 here is CASSLREVQAFF. In nucleotides, the CDR3 is TGTGCCAGCAGCTTAAGGGAAGTGCAAGCTTTCTTT. The gene calls are TRBV7-9 and TRBJ1-1; D gene ambiguous. There are 12 residues in the CDR3. V gave up 2 bases and J gave up 9 bases, with 10 bases separating them. Germline V CDR1 and CDR2: SEHNR, FQNEAQ (reference sequence).

The chain is built from TRBV20-1 and TRBJ2-1; D ambiguous. Germline V gene lookup returns CDR1 DFQATT and CDR2 SNEGSKA (reference sequence). This CDR3 comprises 14 residues. The CDR3 sequence is CNAAPQGIYNEQFF. The CDR3 DNA sequence: TGCAATGCCGCCCCCCAAGGAATCTACAATGAGCAGTTCTTC.

This clonotype was observed a handful of times. V is TRBV9 and J is TRBJ2-3, with D possibly matching TRBD2 (6 bases). Germline V gene lookup returns CDR1 SGDLS and CDR2 YYNGEE. This CDR3 has 15 residues. Trimming left V 4 bases short and J 8 bases short, with 20 bases between. This CDR3 reads CASSPAPTSQVTQYF. CDR3 DNA sequence: TGTGCCAGCAGCCCCGCCCCGACTAGTCAAGTTACGCAGTATTTT.

The V call is TRBV20-1, the J call TRBJ2-5; D is possibly TRBD2 (6 bases). The CDR3 spans 14 residues. V gave up 6 bases and J gave up 1 base, with 15 bases separating them. Germline values: CDR1 DFQATT, CDR2 SNEGSKA (reference sequence). CDR3 DNA: TGCAGTGCGCCCCTAGCGAGGTTCCAAGAGACCCAGTACTTC. Protein: CSAPLARFQETQYF.

Only one count was recorded for this clonotype. The rearrangement joins TRBV14 to TRBJ2-3, with D possibly TRBD2 on 5 matching bases. The germline V gene has CDR1 SGHDN and CDR2 FVKESK. This CDR3 comprises 15 residues. Trimming cost V 4 bases and J 0 bases, with 11 bases left between them. This CDR3 reads CASSPGMASTDTQYF. CDR3 in DNA: TGTGCCAGCAGCCCCGGGATGGCCAGCACAGATACGCAGTATTTT.

V gene TRBV4-3 combines with J gene TRBJ2-3, with D perhaps TRBD2 (5 bases). V lost 1 base, J lost 2 bases, and 13 bases lay in between. This CDR3 spans 16 amino acids. Germline-derived CDR1 and CDR2 are LGHNA and YSLEER. This CDR3 reads CASSQGLGSSTDTQYF. The CDR3 DNA sequence: TGCGCCAGCAGCCAAGGGTTGGGGAGTTCCACAGATACGCAGTATTTT.

This chain uses TRBV9 with TRBJ2-3, with D unclear. Per germline, CDR1 SGDLS and CDR2 YYNGEE. The CDR3 covers 13 residues. V was trimmed by 0 bases and J by 4 bases, leaving 6 bases between them. The chain's CDR3 is CASSVVNADTQYF. The DNA of the CDR3 is TGTGCCAGCAGCGTAGTTAACGCAGATACGCAGTATTTT.

The genes are TRBV18 and TRBJ2-1; D possibly matches TRBD1 or TRBD2 (6 bases each). This CDR3 contains 16 residues. V was shortened by 4 bases and J by 7 bases, with 20 bases between the two germline ends. Germline V lookup: CDR1 KGHSH, CDR2 LQKENI. The CDR3 loop is CASSLLGGLAGNEQFF. The CDR3 nucleotides read TGTGCCAGCTCACTCCTAGGGGGTCTGGCGGGAAATGAGCAGTTCTTC.